This TCR beta chain comes out of a study of T-cell reconstitution after alpha-beta-depleted transplantation in children. This CDR3 region has 15 residues. The V gene end was trimmed by 7 bases and the J gene end by 3 bases; junction bases not matched to a gene: 7. Germline assignment: CDR1 SEHNR and CDR2 FQNEAQ (reference sequence). Unique molecular identifiers were incorporated when the TCRbeta library was constructed. TCRdb ran MiXCR on the PCR reads and lists one entry per CDR3 protein. The sample contains some 600,000 distinct CDR3 sequences, approximately 15% of which appear only once. This chain connects TRBV7-9 to TRBJ2-3, with 10 bases matching TRBD1. The receptor was isolated from a human donor who donated a stem cell graft to a child with acute myeloid leukemia. The input for sequencing was PBMCs from the stem cell graft donor, taken from the stem cell graft. The CDR3 sequence: CASNPGQGCTDTQYF. The CDR3 DNA sequence: TGTGCCAGCAACCCGGGACAGGGGTGTACAGATACGCAGTATTTT.